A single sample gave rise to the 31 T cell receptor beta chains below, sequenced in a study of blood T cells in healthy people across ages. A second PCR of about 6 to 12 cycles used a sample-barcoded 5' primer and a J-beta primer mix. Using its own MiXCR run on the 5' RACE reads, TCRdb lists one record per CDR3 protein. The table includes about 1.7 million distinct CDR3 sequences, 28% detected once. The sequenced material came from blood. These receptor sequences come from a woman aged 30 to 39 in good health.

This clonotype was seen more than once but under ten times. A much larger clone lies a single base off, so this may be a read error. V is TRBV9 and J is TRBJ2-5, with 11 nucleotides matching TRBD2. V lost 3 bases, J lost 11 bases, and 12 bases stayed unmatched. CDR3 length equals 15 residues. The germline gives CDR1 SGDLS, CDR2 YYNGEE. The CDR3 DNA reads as TGTGCCAGCAGCGCCGGGACTAGCGGTTACAATGAGCAGTACTTC. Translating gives CASSAGTSGYNEQYF.

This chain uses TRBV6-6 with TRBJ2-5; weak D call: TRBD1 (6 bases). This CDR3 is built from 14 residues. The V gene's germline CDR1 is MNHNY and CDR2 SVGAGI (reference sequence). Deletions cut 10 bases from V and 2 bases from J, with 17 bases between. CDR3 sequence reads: CANGYSDRQETQYF. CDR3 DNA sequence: TGTGCCAACGGTTACTCGGACAGACAAGAGACCCAGTACTTC.

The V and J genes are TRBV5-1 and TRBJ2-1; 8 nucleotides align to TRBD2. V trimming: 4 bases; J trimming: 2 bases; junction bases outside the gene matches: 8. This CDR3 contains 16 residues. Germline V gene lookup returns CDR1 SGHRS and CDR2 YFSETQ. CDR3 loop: CASSLETSVTYNEQFF. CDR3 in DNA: TGCGCCAGCAGCCTAGAGACTAGCGTCACCTACAATGAGCAGTTCTTC.

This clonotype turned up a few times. The DNA for the CDR3 is TGTGCCAGCAGCTTATTAAGGAACCAAGAGACCCAGTACTTC. It yields the protein CASSLLRNQETQYF. This chain joins TRBV7-7 and TRBJ2-5; D not certain. CDR3 size: 14 residues. Germline V gene sequence: CDR1 SSHAT, CDR2 FNYEAQ (reference sequence). V lost 2 bases and J lost 0, with 7 bases in between.

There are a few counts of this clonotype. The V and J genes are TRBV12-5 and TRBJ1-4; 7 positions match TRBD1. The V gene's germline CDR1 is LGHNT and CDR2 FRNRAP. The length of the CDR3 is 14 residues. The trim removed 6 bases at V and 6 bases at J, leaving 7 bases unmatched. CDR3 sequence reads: CASGNGRGDEKLFF. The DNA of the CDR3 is TGTGCTAGTGGAAATGGCAGGGGGGATGAAAAACTGTTTTTT. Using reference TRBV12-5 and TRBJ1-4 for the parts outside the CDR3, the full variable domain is DARVTQTPRHKVTEMGQEVTMRCQPILGHNTVFWYRQTMMQGLELLAYFRNRAPLDDSGMPKDRFSAEMPDATLATLKIQPSEPRDSAVYFCASGNGRGDEKLFFGSGTQLSVL.

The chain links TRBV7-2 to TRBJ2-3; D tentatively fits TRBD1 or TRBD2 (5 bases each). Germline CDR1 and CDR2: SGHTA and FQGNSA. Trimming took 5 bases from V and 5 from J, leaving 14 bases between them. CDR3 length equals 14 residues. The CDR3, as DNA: TGTGCCAGCAGCCCCGGGGCGCCGGTAGATACGCAGTATTTT. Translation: CASSPGAPVDTQYF.

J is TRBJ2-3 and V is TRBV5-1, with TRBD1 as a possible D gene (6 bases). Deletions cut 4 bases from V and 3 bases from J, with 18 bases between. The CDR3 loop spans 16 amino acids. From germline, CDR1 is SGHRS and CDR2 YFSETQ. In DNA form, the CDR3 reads TGCGCCAGCAGCGAAATAAAAGGGGGTAGTACAGATACGCAGTATTTT. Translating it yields CASSEIKGGSTDTQYF.

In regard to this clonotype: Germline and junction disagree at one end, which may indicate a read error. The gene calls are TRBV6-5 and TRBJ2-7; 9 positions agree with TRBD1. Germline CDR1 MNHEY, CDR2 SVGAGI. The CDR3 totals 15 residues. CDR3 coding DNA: TGTGCCAACAGTTACTCCAGGGACAGGGACAACGAGCAGTACTTC. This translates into CANSYSRDRDNEQYF.

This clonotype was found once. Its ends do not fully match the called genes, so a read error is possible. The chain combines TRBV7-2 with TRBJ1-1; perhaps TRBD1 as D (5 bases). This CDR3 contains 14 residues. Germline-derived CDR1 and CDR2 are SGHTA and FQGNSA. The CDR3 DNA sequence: TGTGCCAGCAACGTGGAGGGGATGAACACCGAAGCTTTCTTT. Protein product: CASNVEGMNTEAFF. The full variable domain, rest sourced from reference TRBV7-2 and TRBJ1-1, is GAGVSQSPSNKVTEKGKDVELRCDPISGHTALYWYRQSLGQGLEFLIYFQGNSAPDKSGLPSDRFSAERTGGSVSTLTIQRTQQEDSAVYLCASNVEGMNTEAFFGQGTRLTVV.

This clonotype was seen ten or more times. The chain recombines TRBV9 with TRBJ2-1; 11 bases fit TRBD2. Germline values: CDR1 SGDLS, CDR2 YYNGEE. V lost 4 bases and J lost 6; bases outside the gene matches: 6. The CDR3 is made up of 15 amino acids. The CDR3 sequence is CASSPVAGGLNEQFF. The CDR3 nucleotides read TGTGCCAGCAGCCCGGTAGCGGGGGGGCTCAATGAGCAGTTCTTC.

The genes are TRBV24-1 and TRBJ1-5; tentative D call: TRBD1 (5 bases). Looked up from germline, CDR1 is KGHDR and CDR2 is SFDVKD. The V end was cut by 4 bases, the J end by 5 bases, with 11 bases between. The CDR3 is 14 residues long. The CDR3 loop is CATSEAGTHQPQHF. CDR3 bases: TGTGCCACCAGTGAGGCCGGGACGCATCAGCCCCAGCATTTT.

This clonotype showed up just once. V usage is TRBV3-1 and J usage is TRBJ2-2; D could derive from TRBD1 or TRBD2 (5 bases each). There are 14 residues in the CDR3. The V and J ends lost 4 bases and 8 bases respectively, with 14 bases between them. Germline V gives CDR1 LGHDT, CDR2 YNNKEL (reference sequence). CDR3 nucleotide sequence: TGTGCCAGCAGCCCGCGAGGGGTCACAGGGGAGCTGTTTTTT. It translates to CASSPRGVTGELFF.

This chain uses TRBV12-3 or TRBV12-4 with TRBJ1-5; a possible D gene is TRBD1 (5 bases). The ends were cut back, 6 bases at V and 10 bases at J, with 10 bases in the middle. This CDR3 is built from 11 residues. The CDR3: CASSGGYPQHF. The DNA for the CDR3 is TGTGCCAGCAGCGGGGGATATCCCCAGCATTTT.

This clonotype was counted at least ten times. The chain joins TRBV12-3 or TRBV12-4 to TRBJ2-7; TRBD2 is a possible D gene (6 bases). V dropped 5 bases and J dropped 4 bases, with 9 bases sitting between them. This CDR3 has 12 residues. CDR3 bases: TGTGCCAGCAGTCCGGGACTGTACGAGCAGTACTTC. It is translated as CASSPGLYEQYF.

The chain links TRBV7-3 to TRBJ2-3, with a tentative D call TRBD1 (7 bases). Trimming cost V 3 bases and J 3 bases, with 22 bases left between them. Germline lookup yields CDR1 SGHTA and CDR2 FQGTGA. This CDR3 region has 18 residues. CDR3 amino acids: CASSLGAGGKRSTDTQYF. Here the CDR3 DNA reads TGTGCCAGCAGCTTGGGTGCAGGGGGGAAGAGGAGTACAGATACGCAGTATTTT.

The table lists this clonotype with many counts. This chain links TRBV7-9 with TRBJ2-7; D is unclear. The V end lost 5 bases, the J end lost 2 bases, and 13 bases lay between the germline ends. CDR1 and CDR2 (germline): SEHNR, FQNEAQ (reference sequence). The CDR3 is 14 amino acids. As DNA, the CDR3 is TGTGCCAGCAGCCTATCCGGCTTGACCTACGAGCAGTACTTC. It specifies CASSLSGLTYEQYF.

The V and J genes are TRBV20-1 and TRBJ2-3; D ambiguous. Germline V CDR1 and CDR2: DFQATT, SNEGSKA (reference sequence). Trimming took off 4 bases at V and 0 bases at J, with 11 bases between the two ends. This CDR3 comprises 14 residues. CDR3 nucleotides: TGCAGTGCTAACCCCAGATCTAGCACAGATACGCAGTATTTT. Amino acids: CSANPRSSTDTQYF.

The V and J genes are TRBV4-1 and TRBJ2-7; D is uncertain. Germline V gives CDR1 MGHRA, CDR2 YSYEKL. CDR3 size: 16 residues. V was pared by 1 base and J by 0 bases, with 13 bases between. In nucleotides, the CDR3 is TGCGCCAGCAGCCAAGTCGTGACTGGCAGCTCCTACGAGCAGTACTTC. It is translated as CASSQVVTGSSYEQYF.

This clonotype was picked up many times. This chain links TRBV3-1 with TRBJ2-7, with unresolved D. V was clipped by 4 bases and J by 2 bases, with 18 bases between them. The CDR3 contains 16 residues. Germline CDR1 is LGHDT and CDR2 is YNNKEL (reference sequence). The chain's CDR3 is CASSPQFDLGAYEQYF. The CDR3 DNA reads TGTGCCAGCAGCCCACAATTTGACCTTGGGGCCTACGAGCAGTACTTC.

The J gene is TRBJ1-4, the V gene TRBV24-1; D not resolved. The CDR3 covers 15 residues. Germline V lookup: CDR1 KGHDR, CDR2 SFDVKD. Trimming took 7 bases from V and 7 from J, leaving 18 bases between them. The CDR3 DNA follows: TGTGCCACCAGAGCTCGGATCCGGCCGGGTGAAAAACTGTTTTTT. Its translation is CATRARIRPGEKLFF.

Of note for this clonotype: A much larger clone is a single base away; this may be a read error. CDR3: CASSSCRWGLGTKNIQYF. In DNA form, the CDR3 reads TGTGCCAGCAGTTCCTGCCGCTGGGGCCTTGGAACCAAAAACATTCAGTACTTC. The V call is TRBV28, the J call TRBJ2-4; the D gene is possibly TRBD1 (5 bases). V lost 4 bases to trimming and J lost 2 bases, with 21 bases between them. The CDR3 extends over 18 amino acids. Looked up from germline, CDR1 is MDHEN and CDR2 is SYDVKM. The full variable domain, rest sourced from reference TRBV28 and TRBJ2-4, is DVKVTQSSRYLVKRTGEKVFLECVQDMDHENMFWYRQDPGLGLRLIYFSYDVKMKEKGDIPEGYSVSREKKERFSLILESASTNQTSMYLCASSSCRWGLGTKNIQYFGAGTRLSVL.

The CDR3 region is CASFGLVGGTDTQYF. The CDR3 DNA reads as TGCGCCAGCTTCGGACTAGTGGGAGGGACAGATACGCAGTATTTT. The chain uses TRBV5-1 and TRBJ2-3; 7 positions agree with TRBD2. The CDR3 covers 15 residues. V trimming: 7 bases; J trimming: 3 bases; junction bases outside the gene matches: 11. CDR1 SGHRS and CDR2 YFSETQ come from the germline V gene.

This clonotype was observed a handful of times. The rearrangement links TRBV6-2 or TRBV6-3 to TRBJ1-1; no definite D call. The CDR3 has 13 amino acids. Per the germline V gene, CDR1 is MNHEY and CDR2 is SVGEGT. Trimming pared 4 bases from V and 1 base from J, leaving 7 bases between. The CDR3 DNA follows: TGTGCCAGCAGTTCTTTCACGAACACTGAAGCTTTCTTT. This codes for CASSSFTNTEAFF.

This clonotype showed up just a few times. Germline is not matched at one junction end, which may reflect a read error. Here the CDR3 DNA reads TGCGCCAGCAGCTTGGAACCTTCGGTGAACACTGAGGCTTTCTTT. Amino acids: CASSLEPSVNTEAFF. V is TRBV5-1 and J is TRBJ1-1; D unclear. The germline CDR1 and CDR2 sequences are SGHRS and YFSETQ. CDR3 length equals 15 residues. The full variable domain, rest sourced from reference TRBV5-1 and TRBJ1-1, is KAGVTQTPRYLIKTRGQQVTLSCSPISGHRSVSWYQQTPGQGLQFLFEYFSETQRNKGNFPGRFSGRQFSNSRSEMNVSTLELGDSALYLCASSLEPSVNTEAFFGQGTRLTVV.

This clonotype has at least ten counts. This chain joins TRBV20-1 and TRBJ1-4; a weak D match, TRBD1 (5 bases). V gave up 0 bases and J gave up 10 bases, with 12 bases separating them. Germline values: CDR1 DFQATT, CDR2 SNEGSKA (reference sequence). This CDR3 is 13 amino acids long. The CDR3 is CSARDMGRTKLFF. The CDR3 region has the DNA TGCAGTGCTAGAGATATGGGACGCACAAAACTGTTTTTT.

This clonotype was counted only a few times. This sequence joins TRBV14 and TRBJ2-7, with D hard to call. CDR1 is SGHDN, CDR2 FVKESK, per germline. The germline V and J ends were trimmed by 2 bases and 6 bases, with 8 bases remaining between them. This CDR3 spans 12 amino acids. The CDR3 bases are TGTGCCAGCAGCCAACATTGGGGCGAGCAGTACTTC. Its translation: CASSQHWGEQYF.

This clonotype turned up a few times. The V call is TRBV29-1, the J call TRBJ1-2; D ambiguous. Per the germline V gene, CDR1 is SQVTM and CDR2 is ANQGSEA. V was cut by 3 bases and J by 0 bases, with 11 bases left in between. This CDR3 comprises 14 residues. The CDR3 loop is CSVESSYPNYGYTF. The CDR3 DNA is TGCAGCGTTGAGAGCAGTTACCCTAACTATGGCTACACCTTC.

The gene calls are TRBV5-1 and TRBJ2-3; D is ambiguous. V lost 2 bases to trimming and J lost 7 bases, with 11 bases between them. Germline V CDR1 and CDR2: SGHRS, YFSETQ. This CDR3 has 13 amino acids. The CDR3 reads CASSFGERNTQYF. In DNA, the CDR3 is TGCGCCAGCAGCTTCGGAGAGAGAAATACGCAGTATTTT.

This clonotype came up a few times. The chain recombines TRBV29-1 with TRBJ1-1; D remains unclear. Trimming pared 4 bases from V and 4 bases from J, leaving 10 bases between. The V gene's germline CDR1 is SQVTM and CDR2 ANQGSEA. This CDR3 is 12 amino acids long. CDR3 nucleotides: TGCAGCGTTGGTGGTTGGAGCACTGAAGCTTTCTTT. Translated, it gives CSVGGWSTEAFF.

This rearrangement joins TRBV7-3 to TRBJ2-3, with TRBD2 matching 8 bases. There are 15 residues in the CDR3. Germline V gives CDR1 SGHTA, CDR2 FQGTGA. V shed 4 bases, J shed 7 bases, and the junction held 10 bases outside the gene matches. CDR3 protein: CASSSWGAGANTQYF. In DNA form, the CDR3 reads TGTGCCAGCAGCTCGTGGGGAGCGGGGGCTAATACGCAGTATTTT.

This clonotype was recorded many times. CDR3 sequence: CSASGPNEQFF. CDR3 bases: TGCAGTGCTTCAGGGCCCAATGAGCAGTTCTTC. The chain combines TRBV20-1 with TRBJ2-1; a weak D match, TRBD1 (5 bases). V lost 5 bases and J lost 6, with 8 bases in between. This CDR3 contains 11 residues. The V gene's germline CDR1 is DFQATT and CDR2 SNEGSKA (reference sequence).